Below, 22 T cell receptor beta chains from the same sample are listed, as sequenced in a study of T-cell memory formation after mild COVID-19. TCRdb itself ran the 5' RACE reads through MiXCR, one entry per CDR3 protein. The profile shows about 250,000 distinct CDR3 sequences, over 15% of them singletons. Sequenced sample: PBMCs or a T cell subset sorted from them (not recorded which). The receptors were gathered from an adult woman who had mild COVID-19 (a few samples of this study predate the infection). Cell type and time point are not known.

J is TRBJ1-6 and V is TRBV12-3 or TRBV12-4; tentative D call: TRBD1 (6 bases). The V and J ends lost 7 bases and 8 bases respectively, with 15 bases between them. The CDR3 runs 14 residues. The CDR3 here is CASKDTGFHSPLHF. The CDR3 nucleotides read TGTGCCAGCAAGGATACAGGGTTTCATTCACCCCTCCACTTT.

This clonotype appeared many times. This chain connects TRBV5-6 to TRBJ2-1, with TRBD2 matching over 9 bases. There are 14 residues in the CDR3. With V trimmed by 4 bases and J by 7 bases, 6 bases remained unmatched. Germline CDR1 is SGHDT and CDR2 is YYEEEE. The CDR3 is CASSVLAGQNEQFF. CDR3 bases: TGTGCCAGCAGCGTACTAGCGGGTCAGAATGAGCAGTTCTTC.

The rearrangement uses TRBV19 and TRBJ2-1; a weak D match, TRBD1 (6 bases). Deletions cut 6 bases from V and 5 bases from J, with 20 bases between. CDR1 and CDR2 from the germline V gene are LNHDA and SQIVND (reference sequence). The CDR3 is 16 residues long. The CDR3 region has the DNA TGTGCCAGTAGCCAGACAGTCACAGGGCCGAACAATGAGCAGTTCTTC. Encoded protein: CASSQTVTGPNNEQFF.

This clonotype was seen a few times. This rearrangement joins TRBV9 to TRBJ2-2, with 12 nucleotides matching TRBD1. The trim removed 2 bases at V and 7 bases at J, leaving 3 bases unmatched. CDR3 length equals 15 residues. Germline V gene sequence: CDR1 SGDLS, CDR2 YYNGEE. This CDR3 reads CASSVGTGGFGELFF. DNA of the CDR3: TGTGCCAGCAGCGTGGGGACAGGGGGCTTCGGGGAGCTGTTTTTT.

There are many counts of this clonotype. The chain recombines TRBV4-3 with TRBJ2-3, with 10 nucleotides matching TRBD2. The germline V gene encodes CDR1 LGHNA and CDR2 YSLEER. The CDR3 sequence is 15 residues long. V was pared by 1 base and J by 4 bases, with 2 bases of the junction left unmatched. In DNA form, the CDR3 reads TGCGCCAGCAGCCAAGCTAGCGGGAGAGCAGATACGCAGTATTTT. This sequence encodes CASSQASGRADTQYF.

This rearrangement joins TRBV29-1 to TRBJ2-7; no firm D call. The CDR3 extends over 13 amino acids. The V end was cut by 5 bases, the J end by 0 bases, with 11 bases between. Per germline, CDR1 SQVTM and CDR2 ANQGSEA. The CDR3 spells CSVPLLDSYEQYF. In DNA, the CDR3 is TGCAGCGTTCCCCTGTTAGACTCCTACGAGCAGTACTTC.

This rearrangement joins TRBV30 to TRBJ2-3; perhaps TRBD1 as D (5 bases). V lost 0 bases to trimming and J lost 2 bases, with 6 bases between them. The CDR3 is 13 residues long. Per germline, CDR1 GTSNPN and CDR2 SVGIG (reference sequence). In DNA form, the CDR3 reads TGTGCCTGGAGTGTCAGGGCCACAGATACGCAGTATTTT. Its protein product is CAWSVRATDTQYF.

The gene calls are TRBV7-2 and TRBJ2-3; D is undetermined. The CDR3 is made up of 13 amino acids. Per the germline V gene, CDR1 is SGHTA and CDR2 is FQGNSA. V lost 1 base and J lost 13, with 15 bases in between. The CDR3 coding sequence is TGTGCCAGCAGCTTAGAAGGAAGTCTTGGAAAGTATTTT. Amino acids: CASSLEGSLGKYF. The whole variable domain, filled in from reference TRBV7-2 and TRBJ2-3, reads GAGVSQSPSNKVTEKGKDVELRCDPISGHTALYWYRQSLGQGLEFLIYFQGNSAPDKSGLPSDRFSAERTGGSVSTLTIQRTQQEDSAVYLCASSLEGSLGKYFGPGTRLTVL.

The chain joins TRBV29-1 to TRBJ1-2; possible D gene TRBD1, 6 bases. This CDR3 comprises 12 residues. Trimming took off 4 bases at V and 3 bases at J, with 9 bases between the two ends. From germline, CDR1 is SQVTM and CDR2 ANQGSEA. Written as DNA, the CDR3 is TGCAGCGTTGTCCGGACAGACTATGGCTACACCTTC. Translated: CSVVRTDYGYTF.

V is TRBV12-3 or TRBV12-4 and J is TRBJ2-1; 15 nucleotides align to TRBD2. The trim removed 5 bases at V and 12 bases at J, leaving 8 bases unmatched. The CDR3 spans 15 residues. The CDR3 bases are TGTGCCAGCAGTGGAACCGGACTAGCGGGAGGGTCGCAGTTCTTC. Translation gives CASSGTGLAGGSQFF.

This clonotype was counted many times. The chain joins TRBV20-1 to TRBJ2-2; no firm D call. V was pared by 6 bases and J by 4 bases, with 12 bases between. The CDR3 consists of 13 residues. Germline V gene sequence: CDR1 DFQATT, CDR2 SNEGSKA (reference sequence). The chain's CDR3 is CSAPSRLTGELFF. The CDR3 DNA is TGCAGTGCGCCATCCAGGCTCACCGGGGAGCTGTTTTTT.

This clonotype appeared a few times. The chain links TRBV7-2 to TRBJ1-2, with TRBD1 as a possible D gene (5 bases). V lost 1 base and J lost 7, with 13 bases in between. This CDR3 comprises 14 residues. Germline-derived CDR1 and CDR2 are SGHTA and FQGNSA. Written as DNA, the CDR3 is TGTGCCAGCAGCTTAGATGGGGGACTGGGTGGCTACACCTTC. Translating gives CASSLDGGLGGYTF.

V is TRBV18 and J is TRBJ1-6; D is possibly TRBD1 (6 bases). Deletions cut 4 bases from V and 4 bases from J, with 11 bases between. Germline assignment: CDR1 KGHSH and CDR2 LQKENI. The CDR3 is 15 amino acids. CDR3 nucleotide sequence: TGTGCCAGCTCACAACGGACAGAGTATAATTCACCCCTCCACTTT. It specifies CASSQRTEYNSPLHF.

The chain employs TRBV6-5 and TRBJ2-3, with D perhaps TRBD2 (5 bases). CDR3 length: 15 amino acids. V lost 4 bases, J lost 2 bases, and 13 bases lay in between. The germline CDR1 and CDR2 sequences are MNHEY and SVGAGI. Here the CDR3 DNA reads TGTGCCAGCAGTTTGGAAGCGGTAAACACAGATACGCAGTATTTT. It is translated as CASSLEAVNTDTQYF.

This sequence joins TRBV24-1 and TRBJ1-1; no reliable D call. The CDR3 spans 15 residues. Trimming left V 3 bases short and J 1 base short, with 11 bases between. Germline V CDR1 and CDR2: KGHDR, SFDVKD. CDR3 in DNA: TGTGCCACCAGTGATCCGAATGGAGGGAACACTGAAGCTTTCTTT. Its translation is CATSDPNGGNTEAFF.

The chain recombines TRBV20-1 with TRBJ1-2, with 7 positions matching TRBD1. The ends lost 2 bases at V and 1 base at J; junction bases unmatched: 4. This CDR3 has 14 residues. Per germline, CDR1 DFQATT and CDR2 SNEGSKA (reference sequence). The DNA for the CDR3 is TGCAGTGCTAGACCCCAGGGGGTTAACTATGGCTACACCTTC. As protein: CSARPQGVNYGYTF.

CDR3 protein: CASSPGQSVGADTQYF. Here the CDR3 DNA reads TGTGCCAGCAGTCCGGGACAGTCAGTAGGTGCAGATACGCAGTATTTT. The chain has TRBV6-2 or TRBV6-3 and TRBJ2-3; 7 bases align to TRBD1. With V trimmed by 5 bases and J by 4 bases, 12 bases remained unmatched. Per germline, CDR1 MNHEY and CDR2 SVGEGT. CDR3 size: 16 residues.

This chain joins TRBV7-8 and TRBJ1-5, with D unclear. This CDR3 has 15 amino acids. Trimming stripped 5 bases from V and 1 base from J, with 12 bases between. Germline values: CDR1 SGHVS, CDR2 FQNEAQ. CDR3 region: CASSPRPGSNQPQHF. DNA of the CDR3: TGTGCCAGCAGCCCACGTCCGGGAAGCAATCAGCCCCAGCATTTT. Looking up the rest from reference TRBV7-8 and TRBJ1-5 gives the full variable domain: GAGVSQSPRYKVAKRGQDVALRCDPISGHVSLFWYQQALGQGPEFLTYFQNEAQLDKSGLPSDRFFAERPEGSVSTLKIQRTQQEDSAVYLCASSPRPGSNQPQHFGDGTRLSIL.

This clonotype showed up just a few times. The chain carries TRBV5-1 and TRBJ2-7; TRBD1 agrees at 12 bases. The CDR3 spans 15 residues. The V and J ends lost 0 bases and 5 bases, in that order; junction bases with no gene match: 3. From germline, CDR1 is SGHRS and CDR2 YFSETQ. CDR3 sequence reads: CASSLEGTGGHEQYF. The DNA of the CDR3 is TGCGCCAGCAGCTTGGAGGGGACAGGGGGCCACGAGCAGTACTTC.

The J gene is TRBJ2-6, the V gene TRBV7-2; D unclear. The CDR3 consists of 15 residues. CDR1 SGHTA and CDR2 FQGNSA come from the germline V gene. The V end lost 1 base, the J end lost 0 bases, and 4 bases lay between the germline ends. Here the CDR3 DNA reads TGTGCCAGCAGCTTAGAAACCTCTGGGGCCAACGTCCTGACTTTC. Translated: CASSLETSGANVLTF.

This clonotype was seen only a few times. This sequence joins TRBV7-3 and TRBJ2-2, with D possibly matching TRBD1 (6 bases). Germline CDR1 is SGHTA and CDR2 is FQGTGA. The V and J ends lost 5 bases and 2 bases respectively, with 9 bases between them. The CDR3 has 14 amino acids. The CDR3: CASSATGNTGELFF. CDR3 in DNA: TGTGCCAGCAGCGCGACAGGAAACACCGGGGAGCTGTTTTTT.

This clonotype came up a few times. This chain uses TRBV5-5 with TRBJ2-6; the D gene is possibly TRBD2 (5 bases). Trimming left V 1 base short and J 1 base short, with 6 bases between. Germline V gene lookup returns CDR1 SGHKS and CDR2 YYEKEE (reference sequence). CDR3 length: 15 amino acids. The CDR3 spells CASSLTGSGANVLTF. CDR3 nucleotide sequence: TGTGCCAGCAGCTTGACGGGATCTGGGGCCAACGTCCTGACTTTC.